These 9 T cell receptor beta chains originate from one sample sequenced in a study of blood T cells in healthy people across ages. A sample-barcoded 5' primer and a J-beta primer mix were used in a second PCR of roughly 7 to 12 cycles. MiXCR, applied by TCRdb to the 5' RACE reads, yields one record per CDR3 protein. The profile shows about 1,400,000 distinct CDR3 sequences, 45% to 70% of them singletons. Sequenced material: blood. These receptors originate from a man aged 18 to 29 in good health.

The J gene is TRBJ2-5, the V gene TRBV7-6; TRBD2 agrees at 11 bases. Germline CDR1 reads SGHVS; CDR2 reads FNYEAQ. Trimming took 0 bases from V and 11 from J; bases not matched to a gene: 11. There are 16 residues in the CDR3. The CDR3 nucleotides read TGTGCCAGCAGCTTAGCTTTGGCGGGACTAGCGGCAGAGCAGTACTTC. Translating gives CASSLALAGLAAEQYF.

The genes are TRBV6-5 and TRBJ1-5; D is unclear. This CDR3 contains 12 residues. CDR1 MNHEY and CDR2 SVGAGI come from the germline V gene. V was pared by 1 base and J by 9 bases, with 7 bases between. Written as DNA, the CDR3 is TGTGCCAGCAGTTACTTGCGGGGGCCCCAGCATTTT. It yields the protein CASSYLRGPQHF.

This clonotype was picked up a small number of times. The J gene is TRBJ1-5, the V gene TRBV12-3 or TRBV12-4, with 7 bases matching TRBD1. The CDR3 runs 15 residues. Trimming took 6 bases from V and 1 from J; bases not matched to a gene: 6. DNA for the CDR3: TGTGCCAGCAGGCCAACAGGGGCCAGCAATCAGCCCCAGCATTTT. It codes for CASRPTGASNQPQHF.

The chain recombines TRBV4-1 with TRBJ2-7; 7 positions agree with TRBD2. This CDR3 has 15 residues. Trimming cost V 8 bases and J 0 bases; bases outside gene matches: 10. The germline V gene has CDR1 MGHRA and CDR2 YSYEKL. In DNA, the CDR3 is TGCGCCAGCGCGAGACTAGCCAAGAGCTCCTACGAGCAGTACTTC. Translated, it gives CASARLAKSSYEQYF.

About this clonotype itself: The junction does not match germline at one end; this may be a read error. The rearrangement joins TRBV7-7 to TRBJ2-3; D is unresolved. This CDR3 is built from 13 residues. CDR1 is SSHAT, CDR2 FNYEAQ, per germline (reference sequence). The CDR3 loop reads CASSRNLGDTQYF. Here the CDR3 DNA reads TGTGCTAGCAGCCGAAACCTGGGAGATACGCAGTATTTT.

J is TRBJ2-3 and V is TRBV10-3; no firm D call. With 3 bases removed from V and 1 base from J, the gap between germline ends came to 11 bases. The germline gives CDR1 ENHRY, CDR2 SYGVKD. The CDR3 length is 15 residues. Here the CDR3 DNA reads TGTGCCATCAGTGATTATAACGCCCGCACAGATACGCAGTATTTT. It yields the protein CAISDYNARTDTQYF.

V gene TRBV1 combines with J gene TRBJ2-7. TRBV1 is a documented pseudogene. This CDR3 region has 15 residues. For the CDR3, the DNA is TGCACCAGCAGCCAAGATATCGAGCCGAACAATGAGCAGTACTTC. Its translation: CTSSQDIEPNNEQYF.

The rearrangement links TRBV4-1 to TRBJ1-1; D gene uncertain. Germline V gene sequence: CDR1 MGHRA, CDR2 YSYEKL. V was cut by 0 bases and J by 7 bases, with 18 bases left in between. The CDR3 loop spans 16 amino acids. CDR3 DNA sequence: TGCGCCAGCAGCCAAGATCCGGCCGTCCGGCTAGGTGAAGCTTTCTTT. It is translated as CASSQDPAVRLGEAFF.

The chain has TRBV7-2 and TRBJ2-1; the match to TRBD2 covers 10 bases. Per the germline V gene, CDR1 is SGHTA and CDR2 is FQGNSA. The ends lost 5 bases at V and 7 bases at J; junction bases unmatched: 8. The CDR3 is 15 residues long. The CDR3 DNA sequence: TGTGCCAGCAGCGCAGCAGCGGGGGGGCTAAATGAGCAGTTCTTC. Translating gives CASSAAAGGLNEQFF.